These 19 T cell receptor beta chains were sequenced from one sample in a study of early T cells in non-severe SARS-CoV-2 infection. TCRdb independently ran MiXCR on the 5' RACE reads; one entry per CDR3 protein. The sample contains 80,000 or so distinct CDR3 sequences, about 11% of which appear only once. The sequencing here drew on whole blood, taken at baseline. These receptors all come from an adult who was a healthcare worker with PCR-confirmed SARS-CoV-2 infection or an uninfected control (not recorded which).

Many counts were recorded for this clonotype. This sequence joins TRBV4-3 and TRBJ1-2, with 8 bases lining up with TRBD1. The ends lost 1 base at V and 3 bases at J; junction bases unmatched: 7. Germline V gene sequence: CDR1 LGHNA, CDR2 YSLEER. This CDR3 is built from 16 residues. The CDR3 sequence: CASSQGGRGPHYGYTF. CDR3 in DNA: TGCGCCAGCAGCCAAGGCGGCAGGGGGCCTCACTATGGCTACACCTTC.

The chain combines TRBV3-1 with TRBJ2-1; D is unclear. The ends were cut back, 6 bases at V and 13 bases at J, with 13 bases in the middle. CDR1 is LGHDT and CDR2 is YNNKEL in the germline V gene (reference sequence). The CDR3 is made up of 11 amino acids. The DNA of the CDR3 is TGTGCCAGCAGAGGGTATTCAGAACAGTTCTTC. Translated: CASRGYSEQFF.

The V and J genes are TRBV28 and TRBJ2-5; 7 nucleotides match TRBD1. The CDR3 has 15 amino acids. The germline CDR1 and CDR2 sequences are MDHEN and SYDVKM. V lost 6 bases to trimming and J lost 0 bases; unmatched junction nucleotides: 7. The CDR3 coding sequence is TGTGCCAGCAGCTCCGGGACAGCGTACCAAGAGACCCAGTACTTC. Encoded protein: CASSSGTAYQETQYF.

The rearrangement joins TRBV18 to TRBJ1-1; TRBD1 agrees at 9 bases. CDR1 is KGHSH, CDR2 LQKENI, per germline. The V and J ends lost 0 bases and 3 bases, in that order; junction bases with no gene match: 8. CDR3 length: 17 residues. CDR3 region: CASSPPRTGDRYTEAFF. CDR3 DNA: TGTGCCAGCTCACCACCCCGGACAGGGGATAGGTACACTGAAGCTTTCTTT.

V is TRBV11-2 and J is TRBJ2-7; 10 positions match TRBD2. The germline gives CDR1 SGHAT, CDR2 FQNNGV. The CDR3 runs 15 residues. The V segment lost 2 bases and the J segment 2 bases; nucleotides outside the gene matches: 3. As DNA, the CDR3 is TGTGCCAGCAGCTTATCTAGCGGGGGTACCTACGAGCAGTACTTC. It is translated as CASSLSSGGTYEQYF. Supplemented by reference TRBV11-2 and TRBJ2-7, the full variable domain reads EAGVAQSPRYKIIEKRQSVAFWCNPISGHATLYWYQQILGQGPKLLIQFQNNGVVDDSQLPKDRFSAERLKGVDSTLKIQPAKLEDSAVYLCASSLSSGGTYEQYFGPGTRLTVT.

This clonotype was found many times. This chain joins TRBV11-3 and TRBJ2-2; 7 bases agree with TRBD1. Germline CDR1 and CDR2: SGHNT and YENEEA. Germline trimming cut 0 bases from V and 1 base from J; bases unmatched to any gene: 2. The CDR3 is 16 amino acids. CDR3: CASSLDRQGNTGELFF. CDR3 sequence (DNA): TGTGCCAGCAGCTTAGATCGACAGGGGAACACCGGGGAGCTGTTTTTT.

The chain links TRBV15 to TRBJ2-7; D is ambiguous. The germline V and J ends were trimmed by 0 bases and 4 bases, with 10 bases remaining between them. The CDR3 is 14 amino acids. CDR1 is LNHNV and CDR2 is YYDKDF in the germline V gene (reference sequence). The CDR3, as DNA: TGTGCCACCAGCAGAGATAAGGGAAATTACGAGCAGTACTTC. It translates to CATSRDKGNYEQYF.

In its sample, this clonotype was seen a few times. The chain combines TRBV11-2 with TRBJ2-3, with 8 positions matching TRBD2. Trimming took 5 bases from V and 8 from J; bases not matched to a gene: 6. The CDR3 extends over 13 amino acids. Germline V gene sequence: CDR1 SGHAT, CDR2 FQNNGV. The CDR3 protein is CASSRRTSLTQYF. The CDR3 DNA follows: TGTGCCAGCAGCCGCCGGACTAGCCTTACGCAGTATTTT.

V is TRBV7-2 and J is TRBJ2-7; D ambiguous. The CDR3 sequence is 14 residues long. From germline, CDR1 is SGHTA and CDR2 FQGNSA. The V gene lost 1 base and the J gene lost 4 bases, with 11 bases spanning the gap. The CDR3 loop is CASSLDSFAYEQYF. The DNA of the CDR3 is TGTGCCAGCAGCTTAGACAGCTTTGCATACGAGCAGTACTTC.

This clonotype was detected many times. This sequence joins TRBV9 and TRBJ2-3; D is uncertain. Trimming took 0 bases from V and 0 from J, leaving 8 bases between them. Germline CDR1 SGDLS, CDR2 YYNGEE. The CDR3 has 15 residues. The CDR3 reads CASSVVGWSTDTQYF. In DNA, the CDR3 is TGTGCCAGCAGCGTAGTAGGTTGGAGCACAGATACGCAGTATTTT.

This chain links TRBV6-5 with TRBJ2-1; 7 nucleotides agree with TRBD1. After removal of 2 bases from V and 0 bases from J, the junction contained 10 bases not matched to a gene. The CDR3 covers 18 residues. Germline-derived CDR1 and CDR2 are MNHEY and SVGAGI. The CDR3 here is CASSYGAGGASSYNEQFF. The CDR3 region has the DNA TGTGCCAGCAGTTACGGGGCAGGGGGTGCGAGCTCCTACAATGAGCAGTTCTTC.

The sample holds many counts of this clonotype. The chain combines TRBV28 with TRBJ2-1, with D possibly being TRBD2 (5 bases). From germline, CDR1 is MDHEN and CDR2 SYDVKM. The CDR3 totals 16 residues. The V gene lost 5 bases and the J gene lost 6 bases, with 20 bases spanning the gap. CDR3 in amino acids: CASSAPGSSLSNEQFF. CDR3 DNA: TGTGCCAGCAGTGCCCCGGGGAGCAGCCTTTCCAATGAGCAGTTCTTC.

The chain is built from TRBV4-1 and TRBJ2-2, with a weak D call TRBD2 (6 bases). V dropped 4 bases and J dropped 6 bases, with 9 bases sitting between them. CDR1 is MGHRA, CDR2 YSYEKL, per germline. The CDR3 has 13 amino acids. CDR3 nucleotides: TGCGCCAGCAGCCGTGGCGGGGCCGGGGAGCTGTTTTTT. Its protein product is CASSRGGAGELFF.

This clonotype was observed a handful of times. V usage is TRBV3-1 and J usage is TRBJ2-1; TRBD2 is a possible D gene (6 bases). The CDR3 has 17 residues. Germline values: CDR1 LGHDT, CDR2 YNNKEL (reference sequence). Trimming left V 1 base short and J 3 bases short, with 16 bases between. CDR3 DNA sequence: TGTGCCAGCAGCCAAGGTCCCCTGGGCGGGGACTACAATGAGCAGTTCTTC. Amino acids: CASSQGPLGGDYNEQFF.

This clonotype was seen ten or more times. The gene calls are TRBV7-2 and TRBJ1-1, with TRBD1 as a possible D gene (6 bases). V shed 5 bases and J shed 3 bases, with 10 bases lying between them. The germline gives CDR1 SGHTA, CDR2 FQGNSA. This CDR3 contains 13 residues. The chain's CDR3 is CASSANRDTEAFF. CDR3 bases: TGTGCCAGCAGCGCGAACAGGGACACTGAAGCTTTCTTT.

The chain employs TRBV7-9 and TRBJ2-5, with 7 nucleotides matching TRBD2. Germline V CDR1 and CDR2: SEHNR, FQNEAQ (reference sequence). V dropped 5 bases and J dropped 5; count of bases not matched to a gene: 11. The CDR3 has 15 amino acids. CDR3 coding DNA: TGTGCCAGCAGCCCCGCGGTCAGCGGGGTGGAGACCCAGTACTTC. Encoded protein: CASSPAVSGVETQYF.

The CDR3 DNA reads TGCGCCAGCAGACTGGGACAGGGCGTCGCTGAAGCTTTCTTT. This sequence encodes CASRLGQGVAEAFF. The genes are TRBV5-1 and TRBJ1-1, with 9 positions matching TRBD1. Germline-derived CDR1 and CDR2 are SGHRS and YFSETQ. J was trimmed by 6 bases and V by 5 bases; bases with no gene match: 8. The CDR3 sequence is 14 residues long.

The rearrangement uses TRBV6-5 and TRBJ2-2; TRBD1 might be the D (6 bases). CDR3 length: 13 amino acids. Trimming shortened V by 8 bases and J by 5 bases, and 12 bases separated the two germline ends. Per germline, CDR1 MNHEY and CDR2 SVGAGI. CDR3 sequence: CASRRGVTGELFF. DNA for the CDR3: TGTGCCAGCCGCAGGGGAGTGACCGGGGAGCTGTTTTTT.

This clonotype was recorded at least ten times. The chain combines TRBV9 with TRBJ2-3; the D gene is possibly TRBD2 (7 bases). Trimming stripped 4 bases from V and 2 bases from J, with 14 bases between. The CDR3 covers 15 residues. From germline, CDR1 is SGDLS and CDR2 YYNGEE. The CDR3 is CASSPRGGTTDTQYF. In DNA, the CDR3 is TGTGCCAGCAGCCCGAGGGGGGGGACCACAGATACGCAGTATTTT.